Listed here are 14 T cell receptor beta chains from one sample, sequenced in a study of early T cells in non-severe SARS-CoV-2 infection. TCRdb passed the 5' RACE reads through MiXCR, listing each CDR3 protein once. The sample has nearly 80,000 distinct CDR3 sequences, around 13% seen once; the top ten hold about 1.1%. The sequenced sample was whole blood. These TCRs come from an adult who was a healthcare worker with PCR-confirmed SARS-CoV-2 infection or an uninfected control (not recorded which).

V gene TRBV2 combines with J gene TRBJ2-1; 8 bases are shared with TRBD2. The CDR3 contains 14 residues. CDR1 and CDR2 (germline): SNHLY, FYNNEI. The V segment lost 3 bases and the J segment 8 bases; nucleotides outside the gene matches: 6. In DNA, the CDR3 is TGTGCCAGCAGTGAGTTGAGCGGGAGCTATGAGCAGTTCTTC. Its protein is CASSELSGSYEQFF.

This clonotype appeared many times. The chain recombines TRBV11-2 with TRBJ2-1; D gene uncertain. In germline, CDR1 is SGHAT, CDR2 FQNNGV. This CDR3 region has 16 residues. The V and J ends lost 6 bases and 2 bases respectively, with 17 bases between them. The CDR3 region has the DNA TGTGCCAGCAGTATAGACTCCCTTCGGCCCTACAATGAGCAGTTCTTC. Its translation is CASSIDSLRPYNEQFF.

This clonotype has ten or more counts. The rearrangement uses TRBV6-2 or TRBV6-3 and TRBJ1-1; D gene uncertain. With 10 bases removed from V and 0 bases from J, the gap between germline ends came to 9 bases. CDR1 is MNHEY, CDR2 SVGEGT, per germline. This CDR3 comprises 12 residues. The CDR3 region is CAIGEMNTEAFF. The CDR3 DNA is TGTGCCATAGGAGAGATGAACACTGAAGCTTTCTTT.

This clonotype was found many times. V and J are TRBV9 and TRBJ2-1, with 9 bases that match TRBD2. Losses at the gene ends were 4 bases for V and 8 bases for J; bases not matched to a gene: 10. Germline V gene data show CDR1 as SGDLS and CDR2 as YYNGEE. The CDR3 contains 15 residues. The CDR3 bases are TGTGCCAGCAGCAAAACCGGGACTAGCTTTTATGAGCAGTTCTTC. Translating it yields CASSKTGTSFYEQFF.

There are a few counts of this clonotype. The gene calls are TRBV25-1 and TRBJ2-2; no clear D. CDR3 length: 11 amino acids. V lost 5 bases, J lost 10 bases, and 8 bases lay in between. Germline lookup yields CDR1 MGHDK and CDR2 SYGVNS. The CDR3 DNA reads TGTGCCAGCAGTTGGGGAATGGAGCTGTTTTTT. It is translated as CASSWGMELFF.

The table lists this clonotype with a few counts. The rearrangement links TRBV12-5 to TRBJ1-1; the D is unclear. The CDR3 has 16 residues. Germline CDR1 LGHNT, CDR2 FRNRAP. Trimming cost V 0 bases and J 1 base, with 12 bases left between them. CDR3 bases: TGTGCTAGTGGTTTGGTACGGGAAGGACCGAACACTGAAGCTTTCTTT. As protein: CASGLVREGPNTEAFF.

The chain couples TRBV28 to TRBJ2-5; D gene ambiguous. Germline values: CDR1 MDHEN, CDR2 SYDVKM. The CDR3 totals 14 residues. Trimming removed 7 bases from V and 1 base from J, with 13 bases in between. The DNA for the CDR3 is TGTGCCAGCACTAAGACCCTCTTCCAAGAGACCCAGTACTTC. Protein product: CASTKTLFQETQYF.

This clonotype was counted many times. The chain couples TRBV6-1 to TRBJ1-6, with D possibly TRBD1 on 5 matching bases. Trimming shortened V by 3 bases and J by 7 bases, and 7 bases separated the two germline ends. There are 13 residues in the CDR3. Germline lookup yields CDR1 MNHNS and CDR2 SASEGT. CDR3 nucleotides: TGTGCCAGCAGTGACAGGGCGAATTCACCCCTCCACTTT. It yields the protein CASSDRANSPLHF.

At least ten counts were recorded for this clonotype. This CDR3 is CASVLINNEQFF. The CDR3 coding sequence is TGTGCCAGCGTACTGATAAACAATGAGCAGTTCTTC. The chain joins TRBV2 to TRBJ2-1; D is unclear. Germline V lookup: CDR1 SNHLY, CDR2 FYNNEI. This CDR3 region has 12 residues. Trimming cost V 8 bases and J 5 bases, with 10 bases left between them.

This clonotype was seen more than once but under ten times. This chain connects TRBV18 to TRBJ2-6; no clear D gene. The V end lost 3 bases, the J end lost 1 base, and 7 bases lay between the germline ends. The CDR3 has 15 residues. Germline V gene data show CDR1 as KGHSH and CDR2 as LQKENI. CDR3 sequence reads: CASSPFKSGANVLTF. DNA for the CDR3: TGTGCCAGCTCACCCTTTAAGTCTGGGGCCAACGTCCTGACTTTC.

This clonotype has at least ten counts. The V gene is TRBV7-9, the J gene TRBJ2-1; D possibly uses TRBD1 or TRBD2 (5 bases each). Deletions cut 4 bases from V and 5 bases from J, with 15 bases between. The CDR3 has 15 amino acids. From germline, CDR1 is SEHNR and CDR2 FQNEAQ (reference sequence). In nucleotides, the CDR3 is TGTGCCAGCAGCTCAAGGCGGGCAGGGAACAATGAGCAGTTCTTC. Amino acid sequence: CASSSRRAGNNEQFF.

This clonotype was picked up many times. The chain employs TRBV29-1 and TRBJ1-1; D is undetermined. V dropped 3 bases and J dropped 6 bases, with 11 bases sitting between them. There are 12 residues in the CDR3. Germline lookup yields CDR1 SQVTM and CDR2 ANQGSEA. Here the CDR3 reads CSVEGADPEAFF. For the CDR3, the DNA is TGCAGCGTTGAGGGCGCGGATCCTGAAGCTTTCTTT.

This clonotype came up a few times. The chain combines TRBV6-1 with TRBJ1-5, with a possible D match to TRBD1 (5 bases). CDR3 size: 14 residues. With 0 bases removed from V and 7 bases from J, the gap between germline ends came to 10 bases. Germline V gene sequence: CDR1 MNHNS, CDR2 SASEGT. CDR3 in DNA: TGTGCCAGCAGTGAAGCTTGGGGGAGACAGCCCCAGCATTTT. It translates to CASSEAWGRQPQHF.

The sample holds many counts of this clonotype. CDR3 sequence: CASNADSSTNEKLFF. The DNA for the CDR3 is TGTGCCAGCAACGCCGACAGTTCAACTAATGAAAAACTGTTTTTT. The chain combines TRBV2 with TRBJ1-4; perhaps TRBD1 as D (5 bases). Trimming removed 7 bases at V and 0 bases at J, with 12 bases between. The CDR3 sequence is 15 residues long. Germline CDR1 is SNHLY and CDR2 is FYNNEI. The full variable domain, with the rest looked up from reference TRBV2 and TRBJ1-4, is EPEVTQTPSHQVTQMGQEVILRCVPISNHLYFYWYRQILGQKVEFLVSFYNNEISEKSEIFDDQFSVERPDGSNFTLKIRSTKLEDSAMYFCASNADSSTNEKLFFGSGTQLSVL.